This T cell receptor beta chain is from a study of T cell changes during pregnancy in multiple sclerosis. Trimming stripped 5 bases from V and 0 bases from J, with 14 bases between. Looked up from germline, CDR1 is SGHTA and CDR2 is FQGNSA. The CDR3 runs 15 residues. Sequencing used immunoSEQ multiplex PCR; TCRdb keeps in-frame clones, though not all of them. The sample contains tens of thousands of clones, roughly 93% of which appear only once. The receptor comes from a female donor with multiple sclerosis, enrolled in a pregnancy study. The rearrangement uses TRBV7-2 and TRBJ2-7, with D possibly matching TRBD1 (6 bases). The starting material was peripheral blood, obtained in the second trimester of pregnancy. The CDR3 DNA sequence: TGTGCCAGCAGCGGGCGGACAGCGGCCTCCTACGAGCAGTACTTC. It yields the protein CASSGRTAASYEQYF.